Described below is a single T cell receptor (beta chain) sequence and its context. Primers used in a second PCR of about 6 to 11 cycles were a sample-barcoded 5' primer and a J-beta primer mix. MiXCR, run by TCRdb on the 5' RACE reads, gives a single entry per CDR3 protein. The sample yields about 2 million distinct CDR3 sequences, 40% to 55% seen once. The V and J ends lost 7 bases and 1 base respectively, with 14 bases between them. Germline V gives CDR1 SNHLY, CDR2 FYNNEI. The CDR3 length is 16 residues. The data stem from a study of blood T cells in healthy people across ages. This chain uses TRBV2 with TRBJ2-6; D may be TRBD2 (6 bases). This TCR derives from a woman aged 35 to 49 in good health. Sequencing was carried out using blood. The CDR3 protein is CASTDRRVSGANVLTF. CDR3 sequence (DNA): TGTGCCAGCACCGACCGGAGGGTTTCTGGGGCCAACGTCCTGACTTTC.